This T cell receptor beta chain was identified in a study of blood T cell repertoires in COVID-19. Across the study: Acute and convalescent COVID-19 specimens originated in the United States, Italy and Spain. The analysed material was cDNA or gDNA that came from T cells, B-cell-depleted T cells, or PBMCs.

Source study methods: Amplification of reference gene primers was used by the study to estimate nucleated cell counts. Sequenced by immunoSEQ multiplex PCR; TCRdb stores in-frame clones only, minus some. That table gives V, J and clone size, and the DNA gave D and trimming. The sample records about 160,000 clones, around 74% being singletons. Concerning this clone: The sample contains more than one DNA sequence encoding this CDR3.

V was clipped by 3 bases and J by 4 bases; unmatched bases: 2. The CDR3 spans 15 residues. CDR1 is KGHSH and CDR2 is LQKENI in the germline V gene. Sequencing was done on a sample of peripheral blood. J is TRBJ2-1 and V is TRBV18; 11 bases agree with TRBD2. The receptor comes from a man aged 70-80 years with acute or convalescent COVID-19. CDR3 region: CASSPGLAGYNEQFF. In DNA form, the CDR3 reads TGTGCCAGCTCACCCGGACTAGCGGGTTACAATGAGCAGTTCTTC. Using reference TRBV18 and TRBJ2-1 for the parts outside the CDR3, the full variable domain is NAGVMQNPRHLVRRRGQEARLRCSPMKGHSHVYWYRQLPEEGLKFMVYLQKENIIDESGMPKERFSAEFPKEGPSILRIQQVVRGDSAAYFCASSPGLAGYNEQFFGPGTRLTVL.